This T cell receptor (beta chain) comes out of a study of T-cell reconstitution after alpha-beta-depleted transplantation in children. The V and J ends lost 0 bases and 3 bases respectively, with 9 bases between them. The CDR3 is 15 amino acids. Germline V gene lookup returns CDR1 SGHRS and CDR2 YFSETQ. During its preparation, the TCRbeta library received unique molecular identifiers. TCRdb itself ran the PCR reads through MiXCR, one entry per CDR3 protein. Here the sample spans approximately 110,000 distinct CDR3 sequences, about 23% being singletons. This TCR was sampled from a male patient aged 2-15 years who had a stem cell transplant for chronic granulomatous disease, so the T cells may come from the graft donor. Here the sequenced sample was PBMCs, mostly from graft donor cells, taken 180 days after TCRalphabeta/CD19-depleted stem cell transplant. The genes are TRBV5-1 and TRBJ2-2; D is possibly TRBD1 (5 bases). The CDR3 protein is CASSLGRVDTGELFF. In DNA form, the CDR3 reads TGCGCCAGCAGCTTGGGCAGGGTTGACACCGGGGAGCTGTTTTTT. Full variable domain (outside the CDR3, taken from reference TRBV5-1 and TRBJ2-2): KAGVTQTPRYLIKTRGQQVTLSCSPISGHRSVSWYQQTPGQGLQFLFEYFSETQRNKGNFPGRFSGRQFSNSRSEMNVSTLELGDSALYLCASSLGRVDTGELFFGEGSRLTVL.